This passage covers 10 T cell receptor beta chains from one sample sequenced in a study of blood T cell repertoires in COVID-19. Sequencing used immunoSEQ multiplex PCR; TCRdb keeps in-frame clones, though not all of them. Here the sample spans tens of thousands of clones, roughly 78% being singletons. The specimen was peripheral blood. The receptors here all came from a man in his fifties or sixties with acute or convalescent COVID-19.

This clone was detected only once. This chain uses TRBV5-1 with TRBJ2-7; D not certain. The CDR3 sequence is 14 residues long. V gave up 0 bases and J gave up 2 bases, with 9 bases separating them. CDR1 SGHRS and CDR2 YFSETQ come from the germline V gene. CDR3 sequence reads: CASSLEADTYEQYF. DNA of the CDR3: TGCGCCAGCAGCTTGGAGGCGGATACCTACGAGCAGTACTTC.

This chain uses TRBV10-1 with TRBJ2-7; 12 bases match TRBD2. The V gene's germline CDR1 is WNHNN and CDR2 SYGVQD (reference sequence). This CDR3 has 16 amino acids. J was trimmed by 7 bases and V by 3 bases; bases with no gene match: 10. CDR3 DNA: TGCGCCAGCAGTGAACCCCGACTAGCGGGAGTGGGTGAGCAGTACTTC. Translated, it gives CASSEPRLAGVGEQYF.

This clone was observed a handful of times. The chain combines TRBV11-3 with TRBJ2-7; a possible D gene is TRBD2 (6 bases). Germline-derived CDR1 and CDR2 are SGHNT and YENEEA. This CDR3 has 15 amino acids. V was pared by 6 bases and J by 1 base, with 16 bases between. CDR3 bases: TGTGCCAGCAGAAGAAACCAGGGAGGATCCTACGAGCAGTACTTC. Its translation: CASRRNQGGSYEQYF.

This clone was observed a few times. In nucleotides, the CDR3 is TGTGCCAGCAGCCGTACAAAAGCTAACTATGGCTACACCTTC. Translation gives CASSRTKANYGYTF. The chain recombines TRBV3-1 (or the pseudogene TRBV3-2) with TRBJ1-2, with D unclear. V lost 4 bases to trimming and J lost 0 bases, with 9 bases between them. The germline V gene has CDR1 LGHDT and CDR2 YNNKEL (reference sequence). This CDR3 contains 14 residues.

The rearrangement joins TRBV19 to TRBJ2-6; 7 positions agree with TRBD2. Trimming removed 11 bases from V and 4 bases from J; junction bases left unmatched: 8. The CDR3 has 14 amino acids. The V gene's germline CDR1 is LNHDA and CDR2 SQIVND (reference sequence). The CDR3 DNA is TGTGCCGCCGGGAGGCTAGGAGGGGCCAACGTCCTGACTTTC. Protein product: CAAGRLGGANVLTF.

CDR3 sequence reads: CASSLERAMNTEAFF. CDR3 coding DNA: TGTGCCAGCAGCTTGGAGAGGGCGATGAACACTGAAGCTTTCTTT. V gene TRBV5-4 combines with J gene TRBJ1-1; D unclear. Deletions cut 0 bases from V and 0 bases from J, with 9 bases between. Germline V gives CDR1 SGHNT, CDR2 YYREEE (reference sequence). The CDR3 totals 15 residues.

This chain joins TRBV4-1 and TRBJ1-2, with a possible D match to TRBD1 (5 bases). V was pared by 2 bases and J by 5 bases, with 9 bases between. The germline gives CDR1 MGHRA, CDR2 YSYEKL. The CDR3 extends over 13 amino acids. The CDR3 loop is CASSQTRDYGYTF. The CDR3 coding sequence is TGCGCCAGCAGCCAAACCAGGGATTATGGCTACACCTTC.

The chain joins TRBV7-8 to TRBJ2-3; D ambiguous. V was shortened by 0 bases and J by 4 bases, with 11 bases between the two germline ends. CDR1 and CDR2 from the germline V gene are SGHVS and FQNEAQ. The length of the CDR3 is 15 residues. The CDR3 region has the DNA TGTGCCAGCAGCTTAGCCAGGCTATCAGCAGATACGCAGTATTTT. Translated, it gives CASSLARLSADTQYF.

This chain joins TRBV4-1 and TRBJ1-4; perhaps TRBD1 as D (6 bases). This CDR3 has 17 residues. The germline V and J ends were trimmed by 1 base and 3 bases, with 15 bases remaining between them. Germline loops: CDR1 MGHRA, CDR2 YSYEKL. CDR3 amino acids: CASSQGLRGASNEKLFF. The CDR3 DNA reads TGCGCCAGCAGCCAAGGCCTCCGGGGGGCCTCTAATGAAAAACTGTTTTTT.

A note on this clone: A single base is all that separates this from a far larger clone, so a read error is likely. This sequence joins TRBV7-9 and TRBJ2-7; 7 positions match TRBD2. After removal of 1 base from V and 5 bases from J, the junction contained 8 bases not matched to a gene. Germline loops: CDR1 SEHNR, CDR2 FQNEAQ (reference sequence). There are 15 residues in the CDR3. Here the CDR3 reads CASSLGCGSINEQYF. The CDR3, as DNA: TGTGCCAGCAGCTTAGGTTGCGGGAGCATCAACGAGCAGTACTTC.